This T cell receptor beta chain was captured in a study of T cell responses to AZD1222 COVID-19 vaccine. Study-wide results and caveats: Unmutated variant regions are reportedly targeted by nearly half of spike-specific TCRs.

Comment on this clone: Its matching antigen is unknown.

V was cut by 2 bases and J by 0 bases, with 8 bases left in between. This CDR3 comprises 15 residues. Germline assignment: CDR1 GTSNPN and CDR2 SVGIG (reference sequence). The table came from immunoSEQ multiplex PCR; TCRdb's copy has only in-frame clones and leaves some out. The sample holds roughly 190,000 clones; approximately 92% are singletons and the top ten take 3.6%. The chain has TRBV30 and TRBJ1-6; D ambiguous. Sequencing used peripheral blood, obtained 28 days after the second dose of the MenACWY control vaccine. The TCR sequence derives from an adult who received the MenACWY meningococcal vaccine as a control. In DNA, the CDR3 is TGTGCCTGGAGTCCGATCAGCTCCTATAATTCACCCCTCCACTTT. Its translation: CAWSPISSYNSPLHF.